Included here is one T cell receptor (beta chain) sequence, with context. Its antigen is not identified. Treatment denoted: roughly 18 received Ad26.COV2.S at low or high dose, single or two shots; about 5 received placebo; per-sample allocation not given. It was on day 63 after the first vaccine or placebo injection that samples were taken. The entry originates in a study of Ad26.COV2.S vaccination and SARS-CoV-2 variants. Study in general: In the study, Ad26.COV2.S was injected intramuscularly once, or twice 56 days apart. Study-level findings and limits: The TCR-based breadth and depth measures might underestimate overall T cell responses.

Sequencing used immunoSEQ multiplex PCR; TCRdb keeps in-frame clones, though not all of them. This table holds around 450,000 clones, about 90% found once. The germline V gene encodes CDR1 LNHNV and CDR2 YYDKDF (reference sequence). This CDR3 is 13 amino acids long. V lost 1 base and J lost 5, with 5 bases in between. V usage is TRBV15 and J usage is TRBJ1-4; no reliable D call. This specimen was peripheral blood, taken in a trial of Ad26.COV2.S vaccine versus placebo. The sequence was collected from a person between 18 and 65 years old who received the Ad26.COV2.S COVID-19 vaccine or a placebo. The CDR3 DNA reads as TGTGCCACCAGCAGAGCTTTAAATGAAAAACTGTTTTTT. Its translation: CATSRALNEKLFF.